Presented here are 18 T cell receptor beta chains from one specimen sequenced in a study of follicular helper T cells after annual influenza vaccination (dated by TCRdb to the late 2010s). The library was made by the immunoSEQ multiplex PCR assay. TCRdb holds this immuneACCESS table with in-frame rearrangements only. Some clones are missing; in checked studies, unresolved V genes explain under half, and the rest has no known cause. The sample profile shows over 4,500 clones; over 65% of them were found once. 2% to 2.5% of the sample is taken by the ten largest. This sample's time point label indicates: 2015-2016 season, pre-vaccination. The input for sequencing was CXCR5+ CD38- circulating T follicular helper cells from blood, taken on the day of influenza vaccination. In the paper's terms, the cell subset or site label means: circulating Tfh, non-naive CD4+CXCR5+PD-1+ (ICOS+CD38+ or ICOS-CD38-). All receptors derive from an adult who received the influenza vaccine.

The rearrangement joins TRBV7-9 to TRBJ1-1, with TRBD1 as a possible D gene (5 bases). V gave up 5 bases and J gave up 0 bases, with 7 bases separating them. This CDR3 is 13 amino acids long. Germline V CDR1 and CDR2: SEHNR, FQNEAQ (reference sequence). CDR3 nucleotides: TGTGCCAGCAGCCTGACAGTGAACACTGAAGCTTTCTTT. Its translation: CASSLTVNTEAFF. Based on the CDR3 plus reference TRBV7-9 and TRBJ1-1, the full variable domain is DTGVSQNPRHKITKRGQNVTFRCDPISEHNRLYWYRQTLGQGPEFLTYFQNEAQLEKSRLLSDRFSAERPKGSFSTLEIQRTEQGDSAMYLCASSLTVNTEAFFGQGTRLTVV.

V gene TRBV2 combines with J gene TRBJ1-5; tentative D call: TRBD1 (5 bases). V gave up 3 bases and J gave up 7 bases, with 10 bases separating them. The germline V gene has CDR1 SNHLY and CDR2 FYNNEI. The CDR3 is made up of 13 amino acids. The CDR3 loop reads CASSDTGRQPQHF. For the CDR3, the DNA is TGTGCCAGCAGTGATACAGGCCGGCAGCCCCAGCATTTT.

V usage is TRBV4-3 and J usage is TRBJ2-2; D gene ambiguous. Trimming stripped 3 bases from V and 1 base from J, with 9 bases between. The CDR3 totals 15 residues. The germline CDR1 and CDR2 sequences are LGHNA and YSLEER. For the CDR3, the DNA is TGCGCCAGCAGCCAGGGGTCGATGAACACCGGGGAGCTGTTTTTT. This translates into CASSQGSMNTGELFF.

This clone was counted only a few times. V is TRBV18 and J is TRBJ2-7; TRBD1 matches 7 bases. V lost 1 base and J lost 2; bases outside the gene matches: 2. The CDR3 has 14 amino acids. Germline V gives CDR1 KGHSH, CDR2 LQKENI. The CDR3 here is CASSPRQGTYEQYF. Written as DNA, the CDR3 is TGTGCCAGCTCACCACGACAGGGAACCTACGAGCAGTACTTC.

The J gene is TRBJ2-4, the V gene TRBV18; D gene ambiguous. Trimming took off 1 base at V and 1 base at J, with 8 bases between the two ends. The CDR3 spans 15 residues. Germline V gene sequence: CDR1 KGHSH, CDR2 LQKENI. The CDR3 protein is CASSPLQDAKNIQYF. CDR3 bases: TGTGCCAGCTCACCACTCCAGGACGCCAAAAACATTCAGTACTTC.

The chain couples TRBV7-2 to TRBJ2-2; TRBD2 agrees at 8 bases. This CDR3 spans 15 amino acids. The J segment lost 6 bases and the V segment lost 2 bases, leaving 5 bases of the junction unmatched. Germline loops: CDR1 SGHTA, CDR2 FQGNSA. This CDR3 is CASSLSAGGAGELFF. The CDR3 DNA reads as TGTGCCAGCAGCTTATCGGCGGGGGGAGCCGGGGAGCTGTTTTTT.

V usage is TRBV29-1 and J usage is TRBJ2-5, with 8 bases matching TRBD1. CDR3 length: 13 amino acids. The junction had 14 bases not matched to a gene; V was cut back by 7 bases and J by 10 bases. CDR1 SQVTM and CDR2 ANQGSEA come from the germline V gene. This CDR3 is CSGQPGQGFVQYF. CDR3 nucleotide sequence: TGCAGCGGACAACCCGGACAGGGTTTCGTCCAGTACTTC.

The chain employs TRBV5-1 and TRBJ2-1; D gene ambiguous. V was clipped by 0 bases and J by 6 bases, with 13 bases between them. Looked up from germline, CDR1 is SGHRS and CDR2 is YFSETQ. This CDR3 contains 15 residues. The CDR3 sequence: CASSLGIGGINEQFF. Here the CDR3 DNA reads TGCGCCAGCAGCTTGGGGATAGGCGGAATCAATGAGCAGTTCTTC.

The CDR3: CASSLETWAFEAFF. DNA of the CDR3: TGCGCCAGCAGCTTAGAAACGTGGGCTTTTGAAGCTTTCTTT. This chain uses TRBV5-1 with TRBJ1-1; D is undetermined. Trimming cost V 2 bases and J 7 bases, with 15 bases left between them. This CDR3 is built from 14 residues. Germline-derived CDR1 and CDR2 are SGHRS and YFSETQ.

V gene TRBV11-3 combines with J gene TRBJ2-2, with 10 bases matching TRBD2. With 5 bases clipped from V and 4 bases from J, the junction kept 7 bases outside the gene matches. Germline values: CDR1 SGHNT, CDR2 YENEEA. The CDR3 runs to 16 residues. The CDR3 spells CASSDRLAGITGELFF. The CDR3 coding sequence is TGTGCCAGCAGCGACCGACTAGCGGGTATCACCGGGGAGCTGTTTTTT.

The chain joins TRBV2 to TRBJ2-7, with 8 nucleotides matching TRBD2. Germline CDR1 SNHLY, CDR2 FYNNEI. CDR3 size: 14 residues. The J segment lost 5 bases and the V segment lost 8 bases, leaving 11 bases of the junction unmatched. The CDR3 protein is CASLRLATRDEQYF. For the CDR3, the DNA is TGTGCCAGCCTAAGACTAGCGACGCGGGACGAGCAGTACTTC.

The J gene is TRBJ2-5, the V gene TRBV2, with TRBD1 as a possible D gene (5 bases). V shed 6 bases and J shed 5 bases, with 10 bases lying between them. CDR1 SNHLY and CDR2 FYNNEI come from the germline V gene. This CDR3 contains 12 residues. The CDR3, as DNA: TGTGCCAGCAGCACAGGTATTGAGACCCAGTACTTC. Amino acid sequence: CASSTGIETQYF.

The V and J genes are TRBV6-4 and TRBJ2-1; 7 bases agree with TRBD1. The CDR3 covers 13 residues. CDR1 MRHNA and CDR2 SNTAGT come from the germline V gene. V shed 5 bases and J 7 bases; nucleotides not matched to a gene: 5. CDR3 sequence reads: CASSKGAQNEQFF. CDR3 DNA: TGTGCCAGCAGTAAGGGGGCGCAGAATGAGCAGTTCTTC.

This clone was found once. The chain has TRBV7-2 and TRBJ2-3, with D maybe TRBD2 (5 bases). Germline CDR1 and CDR2: SGHTA and FQGNSA. Deletions cut 0 bases from V and 7 bases from J, with 14 bases between. This CDR3 is built from 15 residues. For the CDR3, the DNA is TGTGCCAGCAGCTTAGCGGAGGCCAGAACAAATACGCAGTATTTT. Translating it yields CASSLAEARTNTQYF. Using reference TRBV7-2 and TRBJ2-3 for the parts outside the CDR3, the full variable domain is GAGVSQSPSNKVTEKGKDVELRCDPISGHTALYWYRQSLGQGLEFLIYFQGNSAPDKSGLPSDRFSAERTGGSVSTLTIQRTQQEDSAVYLCASSLAEARTNTQYFGPGTRLTVL.

J is TRBJ2-2 and V is TRBV5-4; TRBD2 matches at 8 bases. This CDR3 contains 16 residues. Germline CDR1 reads SGHNT; CDR2 reads YYREEE (reference sequence). In DNA form, the CDR3 reads TGTGCATCCTCCGGGGGGGGGCTAAGGAACACCGGGGAGCTGTTTTTT. Its protein product is CASSGGGLRNTGELFF.

The DNA for the CDR3 is TGTGCCAGCAGTGCGAGACAAAGACTGGCCACTAATGAAAAACTGTTTTTT. Amino acids: CASSARQRLATNEKLFF. V usage is TRBV6-1 and J usage is TRBJ1-4; D gene uncertain. The CDR3 length is 17 residues. CDR1 and CDR2 from the germline V gene are MNHNS and SASEGT. V dropped 4 bases and J dropped 2 bases, with 17 bases sitting between them.

This rearrangement joins TRBV7-6 to TRBJ2-5; 7 nucleotides line up with TRBD1. The CDR3 sequence is 14 residues long. CDR1 SGHVS and CDR2 FNYEAQ come from the germline V gene. The J segment lost 4 bases and the V segment lost 2 bases, leaving 4 bases of the junction unmatched. CDR3 sequence: CASSLQDRPETQYF. The CDR3 DNA reads as TGTGCCAGCAGCTTACAGGACAGGCCAGAGACCCAGTACTTC.

This clone was seen only once. This chain uses TRBV18 with TRBJ2-1; 11 nucleotides match TRBD2. In germline, CDR1 is KGHSH, CDR2 LQKENI. The CDR3 spans 14 residues. J was trimmed by 9 bases and V by 2 bases; bases with no gene match: 3. The CDR3 bases are TGTGCCAGCTCACCAACTAGCGGGGGTGTTGAGCAGTTCTTC. As protein: CASSPTSGGVEQFF.